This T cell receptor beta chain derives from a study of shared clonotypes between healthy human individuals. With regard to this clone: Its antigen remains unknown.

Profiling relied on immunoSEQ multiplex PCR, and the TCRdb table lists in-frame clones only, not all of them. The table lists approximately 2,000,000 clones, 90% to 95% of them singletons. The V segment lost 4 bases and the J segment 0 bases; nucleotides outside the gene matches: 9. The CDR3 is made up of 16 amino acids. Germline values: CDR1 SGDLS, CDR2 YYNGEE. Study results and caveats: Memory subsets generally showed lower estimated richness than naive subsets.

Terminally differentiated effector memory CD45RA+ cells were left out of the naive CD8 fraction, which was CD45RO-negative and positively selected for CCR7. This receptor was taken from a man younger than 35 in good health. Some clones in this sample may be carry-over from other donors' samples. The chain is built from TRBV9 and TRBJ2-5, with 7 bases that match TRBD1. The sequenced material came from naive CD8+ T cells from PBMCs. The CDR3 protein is CASSTNPQGDQETQYF. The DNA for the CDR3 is TGTGCCAGCAGCACCAATCCCCAGGGGGACCAAGAGACCCAGTACTTC.